The 29 T cell receptor beta chains reported below all come from one sample, sequenced in a study of radiotherapy plus CTLA-4 blockade in lung cancer. Only in-frame clones appear in the TCRdb table, and some are missing; sequencing was by immunoSEQ multiplex PCR. This table has 40,000 to 60,000 clones, around four fifths appearing once. The sample here was peripheral blood, taken from a patient treated with radiotherapy plus ipilimumab. Every receptor here comes from a human donor with non-small cell lung cancer who had stable disease on radiotherapy plus ipilimumab.

This chain links TRBV19 with TRBJ2-2; tentatively, D is TRBD2 (6 bases). Trimming removed 3 bases from V and 7 bases from J, with 15 bases in between. The germline V gene has CDR1 LNHDA and CDR2 SQIVND (reference sequence). The CDR3 has 15 residues. As DNA, the CDR3 is TGTGCCAGTAGTATGGCGGCTAGCGCTGTCGGGGAGCTGTTTTTT. This codes for CASSMAASAVGELFF.

V gene TRBV30 combines with J gene TRBJ1-6; D is unresolved. Trimming stripped 4 bases from V and 7 bases from J, with 17 bases between. The CDR3 has 15 amino acids. Germline loops: CDR1 GTSNPN, CDR2 SVGIG (reference sequence). CDR3 bases: TGTGCCTGGACCGCCCGAGGCACACAAAATTCACCCCTCCACTTT. It is translated as CAWTARGTQNSPLHF.

The chain carries TRBV28 and TRBJ2-7; 10 nucleotides match TRBD1. V dropped 5 bases and J dropped 6; count of bases not matched to a gene: 4. Germline CDR1 reads MDHEN; CDR2 reads SYDVKM. The CDR3 has 13 residues. The CDR3 coding sequence is TGTGCCAGCAGTCCGGGACAGGGGAGCGAGCAGTACTTC. Translation: CASSPGQGSEQYF.

Concerning this clone itself: This same CDR3 is encoded by further DNA sequences in the sample. The rearrangement joins TRBV2 to TRBJ1-5; perhaps TRBD1 as D (5 bases). Trimming shortened V by 7 bases and J by 6 bases, and 19 bases separated the two germline ends. The CDR3 has 15 residues. Looked up from germline, CDR1 is SNHLY and CDR2 is FYNNEI. The CDR3 region has the DNA TGTGCCAGCACTATAACCCCCCAGGGAAGTCAGCCCCAGCATTTT. It yields the protein CASTITPQGSQPQHF.

This clone was seen a handful of times. The V call is TRBV4-1, the J call TRBJ2-1; 7 bases agree with TRBD2. Germline CDR1 MGHRA, CDR2 YSYEKL. The CDR3 covers 16 residues. The V and J ends lost 4 bases and 5 bases, in that order; junction bases with no gene match: 11. CDR3 DNA sequence: TGCGCCAGCAGCCCTAGGGGCGGGAGAGTCGACAATGAGCAGTTCTTC. Translating it yields CASSPRGGRVDNEQFF.

The V call is TRBV9, the J call TRBJ1-1, with unresolved D. Trimming cost V 0 bases and J 1 base, with 7 bases left between them. Germline CDR1 reads SGDLS; CDR2 reads YYNGEE. The CDR3 has 14 residues. In DNA, the CDR3 is TGTGCCAGCAGCGTAGGGGGAGAGAACACTGAAGCTTTCTTT. The encoded protein is CASSVGGENTEAFF.

This clone was counted between two and nine times. Here the CDR3 DNA reads TGTGCCAGTAGTATAGGCAGGGCTTCCACTGAAGCTTTCTTT. Translated: CASSIGRASTEAFF. The J gene is TRBJ1-1, the V gene TRBV19; D is perhaps TRBD1 (5 bases). The CDR3 is made up of 14 amino acids. V lost 1 base and J 4 bases, leaving 10 bases between the germline ends. Germline CDR1 reads LNHDA; CDR2 reads SQIVND (reference sequence).

This clone occurred once. The V call is TRBV28, the J call TRBJ2-7; D remains ambiguous. V was trimmed by 5 bases and J by 3 bases, leaving 8 bases between them. This CDR3 is built from 12 residues. Germline CDR1 and CDR2: MDHEN and SYDVKM. In nucleotides, the CDR3 is TGTGCCAGCAGTCGGAGAAACTACGAGCAGTACTTC. It encodes CASSRRNYEQYF.

With respect to this clone: A junction boundary mismatches the germline segment, possibly from a read error. The rearrangement joins TRBV4-1 to TRBJ2-1, with TRBD2 matching over 9 bases. In germline, CDR1 is MGHRA, CDR2 YSYEKL. The CDR3 loop spans 16 amino acids. CDR3: CASSQDFSGRSYEQLF. DNA for the CDR3: TGCGCCAGCAGCCAAGATTTCAGCGGGAGGTCGTATGAGCAGCTCTTC.

Written as DNA, the CDR3 is TGTGCCAGCAGCGAGATCGCAGATACGCAGTATTTT. Translation: CASSEIADTQYF. This chain joins TRBV5-4 and TRBJ2-3; unclear D gene. The CDR3 is 12 residues long. The germline gives CDR1 SGHNT, CDR2 YYREEE (reference sequence). V lost 4 bases to trimming and J lost 4 bases, with 7 bases between them.

This chain uses TRBV19 with TRBJ2-7; weak D call: TRBD1 (5 bases). Trimming removed 5 bases from V and 2 bases from J, with 13 bases in between. This CDR3 is built from 14 residues. The germline V gene has CDR1 LNHDA and CDR2 SQIVND (reference sequence). DNA for the CDR3: TGTGCCAGTAGTTCGCCGACAGCCACCTACGAGCAGTACTTC. Translation: CASSSPTATYEQYF.

In its sample, this clone ranks as medium-sized. This chain links TRBV4-1 with TRBJ1-1; no clear D. Germline V CDR1 and CDR2: MGHRA, YSYEKL. Trimming removed 1 base from V and 2 bases from J, with 14 bases in between. This CDR3 is 16 amino acids long. CDR3 coding DNA: TGCGCCAGCAGCCAAGTAAACCTGGGCTTTAACACTGAAGCTTTCTTT. Residues: CASSQVNLGFNTEAFF.

V is TRBV7-2 and J is TRBJ2-3; D is unclear. The V end was cut by 3 bases, the J end by 5 bases, with 6 bases between. This CDR3 is built from 12 residues. Germline loops: CDR1 SGHTA, CDR2 FQGNSA. The CDR3 region has the DNA TGTGCCAGCAGCTTGTCCAAAGATACGCAGTATTTT. It yields the protein CASSLSKDTQYF.

This clone was observed a few times. The gene calls are TRBV7-2 and TRBJ2-7; D possibly corresponds to TRBD2 (6 bases). CDR3 length equals 13 residues. Trimming removed 8 bases at V and 3 bases at J, with 14 bases between. Germline V gene lookup returns CDR1 SGHTA and CDR2 FQGNSA. CDR3: CASSSVVGYEQYF. The CDR3 region has the DNA TGTGCCAGCTCTAGCGTTGTCGGCTACGAGCAGTACTTC.

This clone was picked up a small number of times. This chain connects TRBV5-1 to TRBJ2-3, with D perhaps TRBD2 (6 bases). Germline CDR1 SGHRS, CDR2 YFSETQ. There are 16 residues in the CDR3. V was clipped by 0 bases and J by 0 bases, with 11 bases between them. The CDR3 region has the DNA TGCGCCAGCAGCTTGGAGCCTAGCGCTAGCACAGATACGCAGTATTTT. Amino acids: CASSLEPSASTDTQYF.

This clone was seen a handful of times. The CDR3 bases are TGTGCCAGCAGCCCCATCGCAGGGGGCTCCTACGAGCAGTACTTC. Its protein product is CASSPIAGGSYEQYF. The chain recombines TRBV11-2 with TRBJ2-7, with 7 bases lining up with TRBD1. The CDR3 runs to 15 residues. CDR1 is SGHAT, CDR2 FQNNGV, per germline. The trim removed 5 bases at V and 0 bases at J, leaving 7 bases unmatched.

The gene calls are TRBV7-8 and TRBJ2-5, with a weak D call TRBD2 (6 bases). The CDR3 totals 16 residues. The V and J ends lost 5 bases and 11 bases respectively, with 27 bases between them. The germline V gene has CDR1 SGHVS and CDR2 FQNEAQ. In nucleotides, the CDR3 is TGTGCCAGCAGCACAGCCTCCTCTCGGGGGACTGGGGGGCAGTACTTC. As protein: CASSTASSRGTGGQYF.

The chain joins TRBV29-1 to TRBJ2-5, with D possibly matching TRBD2 (6 bases). CDR1 and CDR2 (germline): SQVTM, ANQGSEA. The ends were cut back, 4 bases at V and 5 bases at J, with 11 bases in the middle. This CDR3 has 12 amino acids. CDR3 nucleotides: TGCAGCGTTGGCGGGGCCAGGGAGACCCAGTACTTC. It is translated as CSVGGARETQYF.

The rearrangement joins TRBV7-9 to TRBJ2-3; D remains unclear. In germline, CDR1 is SEHNR, CDR2 FQNEAQ (reference sequence). With 5 bases removed from V and 0 bases from J, the gap between germline ends came to 12 bases. The CDR3 contains 15 residues. The CDR3 bases are TGTGCCAGCAGCCCCCCTCGCGGTAGCACAGATACGCAGTATTTT. Its translation is CASSPPRGSTDTQYF.

The V call is TRBV7-2, the J call TRBJ2-7; D possibly corresponds to TRBD1 (8 bases). CDR3 length equals 17 residues. CDR1 SGHTA and CDR2 FQGNSA come from the germline V gene. V was shortened by 4 bases and J by 0 bases, with 19 bases between the two germline ends. Here the CDR3 reads CASSSLGGGQDSYEQYF. Written as DNA, the CDR3 is TGTGCCAGCAGCTCCTTAGGGGGGGGACAGGACTCCTACGAGCAGTACTTC.

V gene TRBV27 combines with J gene TRBJ2-7; 9 bases are shared with TRBD1. Germline assignment: CDR1 MNHEY and CDR2 SMNVEV (reference sequence). The CDR3 runs 15 residues. The trim removed 5 bases at V and 2 bases at J, leaving 7 bases unmatched. Written as DNA, the CDR3 is TGTGCCAGCAGTGCTGGACAGGGGCTGCCCTACGAGCAGTACTTC. This encodes CASSAGQGLPYEQYF.

The V call is TRBV4-3, the J call TRBJ2-7; tentative D call: TRBD2 (6 bases). This CDR3 comprises 14 residues. V gave up 0 bases and J gave up 5 bases, with 11 bases separating them. Germline loops: CDR1 LGHNA, CDR2 YSLEER. The CDR3 DNA reads TGCGCCAGCAGCCAAGATAGGGGACTGAACGAGCAGTACTTC. Translating gives CASSQDRGLNEQYF.

The chain uses TRBV2 and TRBJ2-5, with D possibly being TRBD1 (5 bases). The length of the CDR3 is 12 residues. Trimming took 3 bases from V and 13 from J, leaving 15 bases between them. Germline V gene lookup returns CDR1 SNHLY and CDR2 FYNNEI. The CDR3 nucleotides read TGTGCCAGCAGTGAGGACAAAATATTGCGGTACTTC. This encodes CASSEDKILRYF.

V usage is TRBV28 and J usage is TRBJ1-5, with 8 bases lining up with TRBD1. V gave up 8 bases and J gave up 6 bases; unmatched junction bases: 12. The CDR3 has 15 amino acids. In germline, CDR1 is MDHEN, CDR2 SYDVKM. Here the CDR3 reads CASSMGRGRTQPQHF. As DNA, the CDR3 is TGTGCCAGCTCGATGGGCAGGGGGCGAACTCAGCCCCAGCATTTT.

This chain joins TRBV4-2 and TRBJ2-1; 8 nucleotides line up with TRBD2. The germline CDR1 and CDR2 sequences are LGHNA and YNFKEQ. J gave up 2 bases and V 0 bases, and 6 bases lay outside the gene matches. The CDR3 runs to 17 residues. In nucleotides, the CDR3 is TGTGCCAGCAGCCAAGAAGTAGCGGGATCTCCCTACAATGAGCAGTTCTTC. Translating gives CASSQEVAGSPYNEQFF.

The gene calls are TRBV18 and TRBJ2-1, with D possibly being TRBD2 (6 bases). The CDR3 has 14 residues. Looked up from germline, CDR1 is KGHSH and CDR2 is LQKENI. V was trimmed by 0 bases and J by 6 bases, leaving 9 bases between them. The CDR3 is CASSPPIGGNEQFF. CDR3 bases: TGTGCCAGCTCACCACCGATCGGGGGCAATGAGCAGTTCTTC.

The chain carries TRBV27 and TRBJ1-2; weak D call: TRBD1 (6 bases). Per the germline V gene, CDR1 is MNHEY and CDR2 is SMNVEV (reference sequence). This CDR3 contains 16 residues. V lost 4 bases, J lost 8 bases, and 23 bases lay in between. This CDR3 reads CASSWGGQGPLGGYTF. CDR3 DNA: TGTGCCAGCAGTTGGGGGGGTCAGGGGCCGTTGGGAGGCTACACCTTC.

The V and J genes are TRBV27 and TRBJ1-6, with 8 positions matching TRBD1. The junction had 8 bases not matched to a gene; V was cut back by 3 bases and J by 10 bases. This CDR3 has 15 amino acids. Germline loops: CDR1 MNHEY, CDR2 SMNVEV (reference sequence). CDR3 in amino acids: CASSFRGQGTSPLHF. CDR3 in DNA: TGTGCCAGCAGTTTCAGGGGGCAGGGGACGTCACCCCTCCACTTT.

The V gene is TRBV15, the J gene TRBJ1-2; the match to TRBD1 covers 9 bases. CDR1 LNHNV and CDR2 YYDKDF come from the germline V gene (reference sequence). The CDR3 loop spans 15 amino acids. The trim removed 0 bases at V and 8 bases at J, leaving 7 bases unmatched. This chain's CDR3 is CATSRDLTGGEGYTF. The CDR3 nucleotides are TGTGCCACCAGCAGAGATCTTACAGGGGGCGAGGGCTACACCTTC.